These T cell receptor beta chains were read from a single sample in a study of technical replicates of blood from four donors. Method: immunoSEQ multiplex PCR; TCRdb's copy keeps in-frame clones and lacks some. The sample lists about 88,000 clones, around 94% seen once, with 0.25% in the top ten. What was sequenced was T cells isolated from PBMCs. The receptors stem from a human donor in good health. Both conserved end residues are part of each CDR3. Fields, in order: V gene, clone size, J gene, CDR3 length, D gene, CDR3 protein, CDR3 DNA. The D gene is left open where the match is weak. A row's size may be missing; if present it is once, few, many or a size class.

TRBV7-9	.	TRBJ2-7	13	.	CASSFGGIHEQYF	TGTGCCAGCAGCTTTGGAGGGATCCACGAGCAGTACTTC
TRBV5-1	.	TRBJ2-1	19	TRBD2	CASSWGLAGGTRGSNEQFF	TGCGCCAGCAGCTGGGGACTAGCGGGAGGGACCCGGGGTTCCAATGAGCAGTTCTTC
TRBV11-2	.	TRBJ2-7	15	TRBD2	CASSLDGGRALEQYF	TGTGCCAGCAGCTTAGATGGAGGGAGGGCCCTCGAGCAGTACTTC
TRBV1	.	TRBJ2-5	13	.	CTSNRDLQETQYF	TGCACCAGCAATCGGGACTTACAAGAGACCCAGTACTTC
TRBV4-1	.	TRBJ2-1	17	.	CASSLIPDAGPYNEQFF	TGCGCCAGCAGCCTCATCCCCGATGCGGGGCCCTACAATGAGCAGTTCTTC
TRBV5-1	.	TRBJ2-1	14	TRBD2	CASSGTSGYNEQFF	TGCGCCAGCAGCGGGACTAGCGGATACAATGAGCAGTTCTTC
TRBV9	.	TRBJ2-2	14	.	CASGGLSNTGELFF	TGTGCCAGCGGGGGACTTAGTAACACCGGGGAGCTGTTTTTT
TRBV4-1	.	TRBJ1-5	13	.	CASSQTGGQPQHF	TGCGCCAGCAGCCAGACCGGGGGTCAGCCCCAGCATTTT
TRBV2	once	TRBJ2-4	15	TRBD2	CASSPGLAGGLIQYF	TGTGCCAGCAGCCCTGGACTAGCGGGGGGGCTTATTCAGTACTTC
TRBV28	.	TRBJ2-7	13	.	CASSRGVEYEQYF	TGTGCCAGCAGTAGGGGCGTGGAGTACGAGCAGTACTTC
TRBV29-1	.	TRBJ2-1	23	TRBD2	CSVEGRDRETSGSLTGSYNEQFF	TGCAGCGTTGAAGGTCGGGACAGGGAGACTAGCGGGAGTTTGACGGGCTCCTACAATGAGCAGTTCTTC
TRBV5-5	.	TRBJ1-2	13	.	CASSLQAYYGYTF	TGTGCCAGCAGCTTGCAGGCCTACTATGGCTACACCTTC
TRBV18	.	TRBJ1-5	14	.	CASSPGQNNQPQHF	TGTGCCAGCTCACCCGGACAGAACAATCAGCCCCAGCATTTT
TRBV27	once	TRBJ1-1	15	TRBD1	CASSSYRGPSTEAFF	TGTGCCAGCAGTTCATACAGGGGGCCCTCGACTGAAGCTTTCTTT
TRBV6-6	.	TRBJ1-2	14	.	CASSYEGADYGYTF	TGTGCCAGCAGTTACGAGGGTGCAGACTATGGCTACACCTTC
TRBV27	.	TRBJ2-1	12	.	CASTGQGGEQFF	TGTGCCAGCACCGGACAGGGAGGGGAGCAGTTCTTC
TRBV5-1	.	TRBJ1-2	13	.	CASSLEQSIDYTF	TGCGCCAGCAGCTTGGAACAGTCCATCGACTACACCTTC
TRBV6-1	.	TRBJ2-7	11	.	CASRGTTGSSF	TGTGCCAGCAGGGGGACGACAGGTTCTTCCTTC
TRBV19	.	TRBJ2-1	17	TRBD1	CASKDRGSVNAYNEQFF	TGTGCCAGTAAGGACAGGGGAAGCGTTAACGCCTACAATGAGCAGTTCTTC
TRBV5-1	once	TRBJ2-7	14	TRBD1	CASSWTGGAYEQYF	TGCGCCAGCAGCTGGACAGGGGGCGCCTACGAGCAGTACTTC
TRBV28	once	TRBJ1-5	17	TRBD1	CASSFSWDSYSNQPQHF	TGTGCCAGCAGTTTTTCCTGGGACAGTTATAGCAATCAGCCCCAGCATTTT
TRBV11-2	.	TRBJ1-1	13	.	CASSLGGGAEAFF	TGTGCCAGCAGCTTAGGGGGCGGGGCTGAAGCTTTCTTT
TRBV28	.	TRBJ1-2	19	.	CASSTRLSRRDTLRNGYTF	TGTGCCAGCAGTACTCGACTGAGCAGACGGGACACCCTGAGGAATGGCTACACCTTC
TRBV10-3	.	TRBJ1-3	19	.	CAISESPFVGEFSGNTIYF	TGTGCCATCAGTGAGTCGCCCTTTGTCGGGGAATTCTCTGGAAACACCATATATTTT
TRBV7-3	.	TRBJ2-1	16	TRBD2	CASSALAGASYNEQFF	TGTGCCAGCAGCGCCTTAGCGGGGGCTTCCTACAATGAGCAGTTCTTC
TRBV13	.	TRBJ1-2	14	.	CASSLRDFNYGYTF	TGTGCCAGCAGCTTAAGGGACTTTAACTATGGCTACACCTTC
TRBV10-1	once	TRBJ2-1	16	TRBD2	CASSGPTSGGDNEQFF	TGCGCCAGCAGTGGTCCGACTAGCGGGGGTGACAATGAGCAGTTCTTC
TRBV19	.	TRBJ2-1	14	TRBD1	CASSMGTGGGEQFF	TGTGCCAGTAGTATGGGGACAGGGGGCGGTGAGCAGTTCTTC
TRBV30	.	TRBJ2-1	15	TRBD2	CAWSVSGGPYNEQFF	TGTGCCTGGAGTGTATCGGGGGGGCCCTACAATGAGCAGTTCTTC
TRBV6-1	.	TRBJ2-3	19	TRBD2	CASSGGTSGGPGSTDTQYF	TGTGCCAGCAGTGGGGGGACTAGCGGGGGCCCGGGGAGCACAGATACGCAGTATTTT
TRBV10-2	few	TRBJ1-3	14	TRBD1	CASGKGQGVDTIYF	TGCGCCAGCGGCAAGGGACAGGGTGTGGACACCATATATTTT
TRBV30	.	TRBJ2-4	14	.	CAWSVETAKNIQYF	TGTGCCTGGAGTGTTGAGACAGCTAAAAACATTCAGTACTTC